This T cell receptor beta chain was sequenced in a study of blood T cell repertoires in COVID-19. Across the whole study: Sources were T cells, B-cell-depleted T cells, or PBMCs; the material itself was cDNA or gDNA.

The V segment lost 3 bases and the J segment 6 bases; nucleotides outside the gene matches: 5. The CDR3 loop spans 14 amino acids. Germline V gives CDR1 SGHTA, CDR2 FQGNSA. The method was immunoSEQ multiplex PCR; TCRdb's version includes in-frame clones alone and lacks a portion of them. The table has roughly 260,000 clones, roughly 90% seen once; the top ten hold just over 2.5%. Sequencing was performed on PBMCs or T cells enriched from blood (not recorded which). The sequence came from a woman aged 25 to 39 with acute COVID-19. This chain joins TRBV7-2 and TRBJ2-3, with 8 bases that match TRBD2. Here the CDR3 DNA reads TGTGCCAGCAGCTTCGGGGGGGCTTTGGATACGCAGTATTTT. Protein sequence: CASSFGGALDTQYF.